This T cell receptor beta chain is from a study of human T cells and chemical hapten exposure. Study overall: Mostly female patients had alopecia areata, totalis or universalis.

This clonotype was recorded a few times. Germline and junction disagree at one end, which may indicate a read error. Methods used by the authors: The median was approximately 89,000 TCRs per sample, ranging roughly 23,224 to 690,600. Each CDR3 protein is one row after TCRdb ran MiXCR on the RACE reads. Clone size and V and J calls follow TCRdb, not the original study. The repertoire includes 250,000 or so distinct CDR3 sequences, approximately 8.6% of them detected once, and approximately 2.2% sits in the top ten. The time point: pre-sensitization, week 0. Treatment noted: therapeutic diphenylcyclopropenone sensitization with weekly scalp DPC. Staff drew blood before applying each patch test. The clonotype was recovered from a middle-aged woman with alopecia areata. Some clones in this sample may be carry-over from other donors' samples. Here the sequenced sample was whole blood, taken in connection with sensitization to the hapten diphenylcyclopropenone (DPC).

The CDR3: CASRRHGTYSF. The DNA of the CDR3 is TGTGCCAGCAGACGACACGGGACATACTCTTTT. This chain uses TRBV28 with TRBJ1-3, with a weak D call TRBD1 (6 bases). This CDR3 is 11 amino acids long. Germline CDR1 and CDR2: MDHEN and SYDVKM. Combining the CDR3 with reference TRBV28 and TRBJ1-3 gives the whole variable domain DVKVTQSSRYLVKRTGEKVFLECVQDMDHENMFWYRQDPGLGLRLIYFSYDVKMKEKGDIPEGYSVSREKKERFSLILESASTNQTSMYLCASRRHGTYSFGEGSWLTVV.